Many counts were recorded for the clone carrying this TCR beta chain. For the second PCR, which ran for roughly 6 to 12 cycles, a sample-barcoded 5' primer and a J-beta primer mix were used. MiXCR was run by TCRdb on the 5' RACE reads, yielding one entry per CDR3 protein. The sample includes around 800,000 distinct CDR3 sequences, 40% to 50% of them seen just once. This record comes from a study of blood T cells in healthy people across ages. The CDR3 spans 13 residues. CDR1 is SGHTA and CDR2 is FQGNSA in the germline V gene. Trimming took 5 bases from V and 1 from J, leaving 8 bases between them. The origin of this receptor is a man in his sixties in good health. The chain couples TRBV7-2 to TRBJ2-5; D may be TRBD2 (6 bases). The sample was blood. Here the CDR3 reads CASSGGIQETQYF. The CDR3, as DNA: TGTGCCAGCAGCGGAGGGATCCAAGAGACCCAGTACTTC.